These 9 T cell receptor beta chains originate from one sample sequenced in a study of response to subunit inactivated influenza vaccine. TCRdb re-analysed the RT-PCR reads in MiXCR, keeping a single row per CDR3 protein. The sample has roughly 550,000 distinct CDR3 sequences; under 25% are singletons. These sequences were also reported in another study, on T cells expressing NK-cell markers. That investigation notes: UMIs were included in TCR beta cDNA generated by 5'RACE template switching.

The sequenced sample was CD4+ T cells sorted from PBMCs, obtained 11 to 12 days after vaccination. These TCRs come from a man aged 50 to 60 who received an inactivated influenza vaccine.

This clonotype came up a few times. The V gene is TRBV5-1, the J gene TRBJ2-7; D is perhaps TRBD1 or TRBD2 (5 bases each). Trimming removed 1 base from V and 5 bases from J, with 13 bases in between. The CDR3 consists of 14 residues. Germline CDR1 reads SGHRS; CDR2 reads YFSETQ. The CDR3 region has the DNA TGCGCCAGCAGCTTGTTCGGGGACGTAGACGAGCAGTACTTC. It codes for CASSLFGDVDEQYF.

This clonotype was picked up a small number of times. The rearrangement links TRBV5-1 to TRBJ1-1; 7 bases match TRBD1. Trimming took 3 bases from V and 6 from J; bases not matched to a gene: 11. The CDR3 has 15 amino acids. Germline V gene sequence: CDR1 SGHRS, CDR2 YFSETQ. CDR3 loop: CASSSQGGVGAEAFF. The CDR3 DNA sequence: TGCGCCAGCAGCTCCCAAGGGGGCGTCGGGGCTGAAGCTTTCTTT.

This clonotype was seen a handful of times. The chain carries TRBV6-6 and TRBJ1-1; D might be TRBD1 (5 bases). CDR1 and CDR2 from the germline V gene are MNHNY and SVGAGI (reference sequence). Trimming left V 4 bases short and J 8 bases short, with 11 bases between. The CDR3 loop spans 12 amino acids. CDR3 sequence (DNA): TGTGCCAGCAGTTCCACCCGGGGCGAAGCTTTCTTT. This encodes CASSSTRGEAFF.

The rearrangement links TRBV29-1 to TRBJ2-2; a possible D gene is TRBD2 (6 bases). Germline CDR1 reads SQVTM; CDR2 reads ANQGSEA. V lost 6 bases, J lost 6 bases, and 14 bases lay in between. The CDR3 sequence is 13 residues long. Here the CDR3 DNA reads TGCAGCGTGGCTAGTGGGGGGTCCGGGGAGCTGTTTTTT. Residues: CSVASGGSGELFF.

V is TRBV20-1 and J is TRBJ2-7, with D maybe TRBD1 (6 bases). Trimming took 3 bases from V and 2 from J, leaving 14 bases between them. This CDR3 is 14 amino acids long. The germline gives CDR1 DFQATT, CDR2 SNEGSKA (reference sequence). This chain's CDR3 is CSASWTATTYEQYF. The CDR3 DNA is TGCAGTGCTAGTTGGACAGCCACTACCTACGAGCAGTACTTC.

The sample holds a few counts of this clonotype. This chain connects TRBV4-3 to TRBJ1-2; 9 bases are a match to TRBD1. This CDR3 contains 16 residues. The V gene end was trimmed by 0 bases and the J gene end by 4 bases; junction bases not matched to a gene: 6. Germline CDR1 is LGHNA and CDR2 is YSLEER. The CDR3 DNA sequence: TGCGCCAGCAGCCAAGACCGGACAGGGGCCTTCTATGGCTACACCTTC. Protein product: CASSQDRTGAFYGYTF.

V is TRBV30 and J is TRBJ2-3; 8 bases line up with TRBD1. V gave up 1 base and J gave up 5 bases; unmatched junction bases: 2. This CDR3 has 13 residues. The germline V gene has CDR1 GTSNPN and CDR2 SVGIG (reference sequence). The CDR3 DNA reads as TGTGCCTGGAGTGCTGACAGGGGAGATACGCAGTATTTT. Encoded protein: CAWSADRGDTQYF.

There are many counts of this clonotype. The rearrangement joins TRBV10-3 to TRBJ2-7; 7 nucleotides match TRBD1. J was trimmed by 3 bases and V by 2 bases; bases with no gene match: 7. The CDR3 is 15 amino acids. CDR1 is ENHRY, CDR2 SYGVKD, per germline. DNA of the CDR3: TGTGCCATCAGTGAGCAAATGGCAGGGGGCTACGAGCAGTACTTC. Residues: CAISEQMAGGYEQYF.

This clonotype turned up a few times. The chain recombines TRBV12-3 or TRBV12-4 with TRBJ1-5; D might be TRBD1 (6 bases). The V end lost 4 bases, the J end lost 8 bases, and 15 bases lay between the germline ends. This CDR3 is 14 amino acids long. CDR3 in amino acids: CASSSRQAWKPQHF. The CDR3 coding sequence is TGTGCCAGCAGTTCTAGACAGGCTTGGAAGCCCCAGCATTTT.